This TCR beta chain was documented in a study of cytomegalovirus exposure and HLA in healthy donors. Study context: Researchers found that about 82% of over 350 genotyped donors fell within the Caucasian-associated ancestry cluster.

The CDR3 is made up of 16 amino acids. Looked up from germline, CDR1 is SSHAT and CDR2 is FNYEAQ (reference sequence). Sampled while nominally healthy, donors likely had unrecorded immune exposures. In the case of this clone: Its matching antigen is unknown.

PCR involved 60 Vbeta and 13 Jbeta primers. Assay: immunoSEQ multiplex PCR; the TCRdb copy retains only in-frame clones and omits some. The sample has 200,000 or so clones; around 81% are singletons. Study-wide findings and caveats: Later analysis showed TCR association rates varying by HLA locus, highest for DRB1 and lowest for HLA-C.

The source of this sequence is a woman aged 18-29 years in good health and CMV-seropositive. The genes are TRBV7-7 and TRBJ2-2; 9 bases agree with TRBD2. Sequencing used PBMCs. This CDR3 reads CARGMAGGLNTGELFF. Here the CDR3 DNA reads TGTGCTAGGGGGATGGCGGGGGGGCTCAACACCGGGGAGCTGTTTTTT.